The 31 T cell receptor beta chains reported below all come from one sample, sequenced in a study of blood T cell repertoires in COVID-19. Method: immunoSEQ multiplex PCR; TCRdb's copy keeps in-frame clones and lacks some. The table has about 210,000 clones, about 85% seen once. What was sequenced was peripheral blood. These receptor sequences come from a man aged 55 to 69 with COVID-19, enrolled during active disease.

CDR3 residues: CASSAGGSYNEQFF. CDR3 sequence (DNA): TGCGCCAGCAGCGCCGGGGGGTCCTACAATGAGCAGTTCTTC. The chain uses TRBV5-1 and TRBJ2-1; 7 bases agree with TRBD2. Germline CDR1 reads SGHRS; CDR2 reads YFSETQ. The CDR3 is made up of 14 amino acids. V dropped 4 bases and J dropped 1; count of bases not matched to a gene: 2.

This sequence joins TRBV6-5 and TRBJ2-3, with TRBD1 as a possible D gene (5 bases). Germline assignment: CDR1 MNHEY and CDR2 SVGAGI. The CDR3 totals 15 residues. Trimming took off 6 bases at V and 0 bases at J, with 13 bases between the two ends. In DNA, the CDR3 is TGTGCCAGCAGCTACAGGAGCACTAGCACAGATACGCAGTATTTT. Translated: CASSYRSTSTDTQYF.

Notes on this clone: Other DNA sequences in the same sample also yield this CDR3. The rearrangement links TRBV5-1 to TRBJ1-6; D gene ambiguous. Per the germline V gene, CDR1 is SGHRS and CDR2 is YFSETQ. V was shortened by 0 bases and J by 7 bases, with 5 bases between the two germline ends. The CDR3 loop spans 13 amino acids. The CDR3 DNA sequence: TGCGCCAGCAGCTTGGAAGAGAATTCACCCCTCCACTTT. It specifies CASSLEENSPLHF.

This clone was seen more than once but under ten times. J is TRBJ1-1 and V is TRBV6-6, with 10 bases that match TRBD1. The CDR3 sequence is 14 residues long. V dropped 5 bases and J dropped 7; count of bases not matched to a gene: 7. Per the germline V gene, CDR1 is MNHNY and CDR2 is SVGAGI (reference sequence). CDR3: CASSRGQGKDEAFF. As DNA, the CDR3 is TGTGCCAGCAGTAGGGGACAGGGGAAAGATGAAGCTTTCTTT.

The V and J genes are TRBV11-3 and TRBJ2-7; 9 bases map to TRBD1. V trimming: 5 bases; J trimming: 2 bases; junction bases outside the gene matches: 4. Germline V gives CDR1 SGHNT, CDR2 YENEEA. This CDR3 comprises 14 residues. For the CDR3, the DNA is TGTGCCAGCAGCCGGGGGACAGGGCCCTACGAGCAGTACTTC. This gives the protein CASSRGTGPYEQYF.

This clone came up a few times. The chain employs TRBV20-1 and TRBJ1-5; D is ambiguous. In germline, CDR1 is DFQATT, CDR2 SNEGSKA (reference sequence). CDR3 length: 11 amino acids. The V end was cut by 0 bases, the J end by 11 bases, with 8 bases between. DNA of the CDR3: TGCAGTGCTAGAGACTGGGAGACCCAGCATTTT. This codes for CSARDWETQHF.

The chain recombines TRBV5-1 with TRBJ2-1; D is undetermined. V was clipped by 0 bases and J by 6 bases, with 10 bases between them. CDR1 and CDR2 from the germline V gene are SGHRS and YFSETQ. The CDR3 totals 14 residues. The CDR3 region has the DNA TGCGCCAGCAGCTTGGGACTTGTTCCCAATGAGCAGTTCTTC. This codes for CASSLGLVPNEQFF.

The V and J genes are TRBV5-1 and TRBJ2-7; D possibly corresponds to TRBD2 (5 bases). Germline V gene sequence: CDR1 SGHRS, CDR2 YFSETQ. Trimming shortened V by 9 bases and J by 5 bases, and 18 bases separated the two germline ends. This CDR3 spans 13 amino acids. This chain's CDR3 is CATGPAGADEQYF. The DNA for the CDR3 is TGCGCCACCGGACCCGCGGGCGCTGACGAGCAGTACTTC.

The chain couples TRBV29-1 to TRBJ2-1, with D tentatively TRBD2 (5 bases). The V and J ends lost 7 bases and 4 bases respectively, with 14 bases between them. The CDR3 is 13 residues long. Germline assignment: CDR1 SQVTM and CDR2 ANQGSEA. The CDR3 DNA reads as TGCAGCGCCCCGGGAAACCCTTACAATGAGCAGTTCTTC. As protein: CSAPGNPYNEQFF.

The rearrangement uses TRBV28 and TRBJ2-5, with 9 bases that match TRBD1. The CDR3 has 13 amino acids. The germline V gene encodes CDR1 MDHEN and CDR2 SYDVKM. J lost 5 bases, V lost 6 bases, and 4 bases had no gene match. The CDR3 DNA sequence: TGTGCCAGCAGAAGACAGGGGGTGGAGACCCAGTACTTC. Protein sequence: CASRRQGVETQYF.

The chain couples TRBV7-8 to TRBJ1-1; no reliable D call. This CDR3 contains 12 residues. Germline values: CDR1 SGHVS, CDR2 FQNEAQ. V was clipped by 3 bases and J by 7 bases, with 9 bases between them. The DNA for the CDR3 is TGTGCCAGCAGCTTGGAGGGAATTGAAGCTTTCTTT. Its protein product is CASSLEGIEAFF.

This clone was seen a single time. The chain employs TRBV28 and TRBJ2-4, with TRBD1 as a possible D gene (5 bases). Trimming stripped 7 bases from V and 7 bases from J, with 11 bases between. The CDR3 is 12 residues long. Germline assignment: CDR1 MDHEN and CDR2 SYDVKM. The CDR3 DNA follows: TGTGCCAGCACAGGGTTCCCCAACATTCAGTACTTC. It yields the protein CASTGFPNIQYF.

CDR3 region: CASSLSGRGTYEQYF. In DNA, the CDR3 is TGTGCCAGCAGCTTATCCGGACGGGGTACCTACGAGCAGTACTTC. This chain links TRBV7-2 with TRBJ2-7; tentative D call: TRBD2 (5 bases). The CDR3 extends over 15 amino acids. Germline V gene data show CDR1 as SGHTA and CDR2 as FQGNSA. V gave up 2 bases and J gave up 2 bases, with 13 bases separating them.

The CDR3 sequence: CASRGDTSSYEQYF. DNA of the CDR3: TGTGCCAGCAGGGGGGACACAAGCTCCTACGAGCAGTACTTC. The chain has TRBV2 and TRBJ2-7, with TRBD1 as a possible D gene (6 bases). CDR1 is SNHLY and CDR2 is FYNNEI in the germline V gene. The germline V and J ends were trimmed by 6 bases and 0 bases, with 12 bases remaining between them. This CDR3 spans 14 amino acids. Together with reference TRBV2 and TRBJ2-7, the CDR3 gives the full variable domain: EPEVTQTPSHQVTQMGQEVILRCVPISNHLYFYWYRQILGQKVEFLVSFYNNEISEKSEIFDDQFSVERPDGSNFTLKIRSTKLEDSAMYFCASRGDTSSYEQYFGPGTRLTVT.

J is TRBJ1-5 and V is TRBV5-1; TRBD1 might be the D (5 bases). CDR1 and CDR2 from the germline V gene are SGHRS and YFSETQ. The ends were cut back, 1 base at V and 3 bases at J, with 8 bases in the middle. There are 14 residues in the CDR3. The CDR3 sequence: CASSLSGNNQPQHF. The CDR3 bases are TGCGCCAGCAGCTTGTCAGGGAACAATCAGCCCCAGCATTTT. Filled out from reference TRBV5-1 and TRBJ1-5, the complete variable domain reads KAGVTQTPRYLIKTRGQQVTLSCSPISGHRSVSWYQQTPGQGLQFLFEYFSETQRNKGNFPGRFSGRQFSNSRSEMNVSTLELGDSALYLCASSLSGNNQPQHFGDGTRLSIL.

This clone has only one observation. The chain uses TRBV10-2 and TRBJ1-2; TRBD1 matches at 7 bases. The germline gives CDR1 WSHSY, CDR2 SAAADI. CDR3 size: 14 residues. V was clipped by 4 bases and J by 6 bases; unmatched bases: 8. CDR3 DNA: TGCGCCAGCAGTGCCGACAGGGTCGAGAATGGCTACACCTTC. It codes for CASSADRVENGYTF.

CDR3 in DNA: TGTGCCAGCAGTCCCTGGGGAAGGGGTGGCTACACCTTC. This sequence encodes CASSPWGRGGYTF. The chain couples TRBV27 to TRBJ1-2, with TRBD1 as a possible D gene (5 bases). The CDR3 runs to 13 residues. The germline CDR1 and CDR2 sequences are MNHEY and SMNVEV (reference sequence). Trimming cost V 5 bases and J 7 bases, with 14 bases left between them.

The rearrangement links TRBV6-6 to TRBJ1-5, with TRBD1 matching 7 bases. V lost 6 bases and J lost 0; bases outside the gene matches: 5. The CDR3 sequence is 15 residues long. From germline, CDR1 is MNHNY and CDR2 SVGAGI (reference sequence). Here the CDR3 DNA reads TGTGCCAGCAGAGACAGGGCAGCTAGCAATCAGCCCCAGCATTTT. Its translation is CASRDRAASNQPQHF.

The V and J genes are TRBV5-4 and TRBJ1-2, with 10 bases lining up with TRBD1. The V and J ends lost 4 bases and 8 bases, in that order; junction bases with no gene match: 5. Germline V CDR1 and CDR2: SGHNT, YYREEE (reference sequence). There are 13 residues in the CDR3. The CDR3 here is CASSRDRGRGYTF. The CDR3 DNA follows: TGTGCCAGCAGCCGAGACAGGGGGCGAGGCTACACCTTC.

The chain recombines TRBV7-9 with TRBJ2-3; TRBD2 is a possible D gene (6 bases). Looked up from germline, CDR1 is SEHNR and CDR2 is FQNEAQ (reference sequence). V was trimmed by 2 bases and J by 5 bases, leaving 17 bases between them. This CDR3 has 16 residues. The CDR3 coding sequence is TGTGCCAGCAGCTTACTAATACGGGAGAATCAAGATACGCAGTATTTT. Translated: CASSLLIRENQDTQYF.

The chain recombines TRBV9 with TRBJ2-5; D may be TRBD1 (6 bases). The germline CDR1 and CDR2 sequences are SGDLS and YYNGEE. Between the trimmed V and J ends, which lost 3 bases and 5 bases, there was a span of 11 bases. This CDR3 contains 13 residues. CDR3 sequence (DNA): TGTGCCAGCAGCGCCACAGGGCGTGAGACCCAGTACTTC. Its protein product is CASSATGRETQYF.

The chain employs TRBV29-1 and TRBJ2-2, with D possibly TRBD2 on 6 matching bases. Looked up from germline, CDR1 is SQVTM and CDR2 is ANQGSEA. V was clipped by 6 bases and J by 1 base, with 12 bases between them. This CDR3 spans 14 amino acids. CDR3 sequence reads: CSVGGRMNTGELFF. The CDR3 bases are TGCAGCGTGGGGGGACGGATGAACACCGGGGAGCTGTTTTTT.

The chain is built from TRBV29-1 and TRBJ1-1, with 8 bases fitting TRBD1. The germline V gene has CDR1 SQVTM and CDR2 ANQGSEA. V was clipped by 7 bases and J by 4 bases; unmatched bases: 8. CDR3 size: 13 residues. Here the CDR3 reads CSGQGRSGTEAFF. CDR3 nucleotides: TGCAGCGGACAGGGGAGGTCGGGCACTGAAGCTTTCTTT.

The V gene is TRBV7-2, the J gene TRBJ2-2; D unclear. With 4 bases removed from V and 6 bases from J, the gap between germline ends came to 12 bases. The CDR3 length is 14 residues. Germline loops: CDR1 SGHTA, CDR2 FQGNSA. Here the CDR3 DNA reads TGTGCCAGCAGCTCATCTAGGATTTCCGGGGAGCTGTTTTTT. This gives the protein CASSSSRISGELFF.

The table lists this clone with many counts. This rearrangement joins TRBV5-1 to TRBJ2-7; a possible D gene is TRBD1 (5 bases). Germline CDR1 reads SGHRS; CDR2 reads YFSETQ. Trimming took 0 bases from V and 5 from J, leaving 12 bases between them. The CDR3 runs to 14 residues. The CDR3 loop is CASSLGKGSNEQYF. CDR3 DNA: TGCGCCAGCAGCTTGGGGAAGGGGTCGAACGAGCAGTACTTC.

The J gene is TRBJ2-1, the V gene TRBV20-1; 9 bases align to TRBD2. Germline V gene lookup returns CDR1 DFQATT and CDR2 SNEGSKA (reference sequence). Trimming took 5 bases from V and 1 from J; bases not matched to a gene: 9. The CDR3 runs to 16 residues. The chain's CDR3 is CSAGVLSGRSYNEQFF. The CDR3 DNA reads TGCAGTGCTGGTGTATTAAGCGGGAGGTCCTACAATGAGCAGTTCTTC.

The chain is built from TRBV30 and TRBJ1-3; TRBD1 agrees at 7 bases. The CDR3 consists of 14 residues. V was clipped by 2 bases and J by 4 bases; unmatched bases: 5. Germline V gene data show CDR1 as GTSNPN and CDR2 as SVGIG (reference sequence). The CDR3 region is CAWSTGTVGNTIYF. CDR3 coding DNA: TGTGCCTGGAGTACCGGGACAGTGGGAAACACCATATATTTT.

This chain uses TRBV30 with TRBJ1-1; tentative D call: TRBD1 (5 bases). CDR3 size: 13 residues. V was pared by 6 bases and J by 5 bases, with 16 bases between. The germline V gene encodes CDR1 GTSNPN and CDR2 SVGIG (reference sequence). The CDR3 here is CACKGTRGTEAFF. The CDR3, as DNA: TGTGCCTGCAAGGGGACTAGGGGAACTGAAGCTTTCTTT.

The gene calls are TRBV5-1 and TRBJ2-3; 8 bases are shared with TRBD1. Germline assignment: CDR1 SGHRS and CDR2 YFSETQ. The CDR3 contains 15 residues. Losses at the gene ends were 1 base for V and 5 bases for J; bases not matched to a gene: 6. CDR3 bases: TGCGCCAGCAGCTTGATCGGACAGGGAAAAGATACGCAGTATTTT. Translation: CASSLIGQGKDTQYF. Supplemented by reference TRBV5-1 and TRBJ2-3, the full variable domain reads KAGVTQTPRYLIKTRGQQVTLSCSPISGHRSVSWYQQTPGQGLQFLFEYFSETQRNKGNFPGRFSGRQFSNSRSEMNVSTLELGDSALYLCASSLIGQGKDTQYFGPGTRLTVL.

The chain recombines TRBV5-6 with TRBJ2-1; 11 positions match TRBD1. This CDR3 is built from 17 residues. Trimming cost V 4 bases and J 0 bases; bases outside gene matches: 6. The germline gives CDR1 SGHDT, CDR2 YYEEEE. This CDR3 is CASSKDRGRFSYNEQFF. The CDR3, as DNA: TGTGCCAGCAGCAAGGACAGGGGGCGGTTCTCCTACAATGAGCAGTTCTTC.

The gene calls are TRBV28 and TRBJ1-5, with D tentatively TRBD1 (6 bases). Trimming pared 3 bases from V and 6 bases from J, leaving 15 bases between. Germline values: CDR1 MDHEN, CDR2 SYDVKM. The CDR3 runs 15 residues. The CDR3 DNA sequence: TGTGCCAGCAGTTTGACCGGGACACTCGGTCAGCCCCAGCATTTT. This codes for CASSLTGTLGQPQHF.